These 31 T cell receptor beta chains share one sample of origin, sequenced in a study of CD8 T cells in Susac syndrome. The authors reverse transcribed roughly 0.5 to 1 ug RNA with random hexamers. TCRdb reanalysed the immunoSEQ multiplex PCR reads using MiXCR and keeps one entry per CDR3 protein. The sample lists tens of thousands of distinct CDR3 sequences, 93% occurring once. Sequenced: CD8+ T cells from PBMCs. The receptors come from a human donor with multiple sclerosis.

The V gene is TRBV7-2, the J gene TRBJ1-4; the D is unclear. CDR1 and CDR2 (germline): SGHTA, FQGNSA. The V end lost 6 bases, the J end lost 7 bases, and 12 bases lay between the germline ends. The CDR3 is made up of 13 amino acids. DNA of the CDR3: TGTGCCAGCAGACCGTCCGACTCTGAAAAACTGTTTTTT. It yields the protein CASRPSDSEKLFF.

The gene calls are TRBV29-1 and TRBJ1-2; D perhaps matches TRBD1 (5 bases). Germline V gene sequence: CDR1 SQVTM, CDR2 ANQGSEA. The CDR3 is 14 residues long. Trimming removed 5 bases at V and 3 bases at J, with 16 bases between. The CDR3 DNA is TGCAGCGTTACCACTCCCGGGACCCACTATGGCTACACCTTC. Protein product: CSVTTPGTHYGYTF.

V is TRBV25-1 and J is TRBJ2-7; a possible D gene is TRBD2 (5 bases). The CDR3 consists of 13 residues. Germline values: CDR1 MGHDK, CDR2 SYGVNS. The germline V and J ends were trimmed by 4 bases and 3 bases, with 10 bases remaining between them. CDR3 sequence reads: CASSASGNYEQYF. The CDR3 region has the DNA TGTGCCAGCAGTGCTTCCGGGAACTACGAGCAGTACTTC.

The chain links TRBV4-3 to TRBJ2-7; 9 positions agree with TRBD1. With 1 base clipped from V and 4 bases from J, the junction kept 8 bases outside the gene matches. The CDR3 has 16 amino acids. CDR1 and CDR2 (germline): LGHNA, YSLEER. The CDR3 DNA reads TGCGCCAGCAGCCAAGGGGGACAGGGCAGGGTTTACGAGCAGTACTTC. It codes for CASSQGGQGRVYEQYF.

The chain combines TRBV4-3 with TRBJ2-1; a possible D gene is TRBD2 (6 bases). V was clipped by 2 bases and J by 0 bases, with 23 bases between them. The CDR3 is 20 amino acids. From germline, CDR1 is LGHNA and CDR2 YSLEER. CDR3 sequence reads: CASSQSPVASEASSYNEQFF. CDR3 bases: TGCGCCAGCAGCCAATCCCCGGTGGCTAGCGAGGCCAGCTCCTACAATGAGCAGTTCTTC.

This chain connects TRBV27 to TRBJ1-1; unclear D gene. Germline V gene lookup returns CDR1 MNHEY and CDR2 SMNVEV (reference sequence). The CDR3 has 13 residues. V shed 8 bases and J shed 0 bases, with 10 bases lying between them. CDR3 region: CASQFGLNTEAFF. The CDR3 bases are TGTGCCAGCCAATTTGGATTGAACACTGAAGCTTTCTTT.

The J gene is TRBJ1-4, the V gene TRBV12-3 or TRBV12-4; 9 nucleotides line up with TRBD1. The CDR3 totals 14 residues. Losses at the gene ends were 6 bases for V and 6 bases for J; bases not matched to a gene: 5. The CDR3 nucleotides read TGTGCCAGCAGCCCGGGACAGGGTTATGAAAAACTGTTTTTT. This sequence encodes CASSPGQGYEKLFF.

V and J are TRBV5-5 and TRBJ1-2; no clear D gene. Germline assignment: CDR1 SGHKS and CDR2 YYEKEE (reference sequence). V lost 4 bases and J lost 2, with 15 bases in between. The length of the CDR3 is 15 residues. Here the CDR3 DNA reads TGTGCCAGCAGCCCCCCGAGCACCTTCAACTATGGCTACACCTTC. Its translation is CASSPPSTFNYGYTF. The full variable domain, completed using reference TRBV5-5 and TRBJ1-2, is DAGVTQSPTHLIKTRGQQVTLRCSPISGHKSVSWYQQVLGQGPQFIFQYYEKEERGRGNFPDRFSARQFPNYSSELNVNALLLGDSALYLCASSPPSTFNYGYTFGSGTRLTVV.

This clonotype was detected only once. CDR3 sequence reads: CASSQGYGAYEQYF. The CDR3 DNA follows: TGCGCCAGCAGCCAAGGTTACGGTGCCTACGAGCAGTACTTC. The chain is built from TRBV4-1 and TRBJ2-7, with D unclear. Germline lookup yields CDR1 MGHRA and CDR2 YSYEKL. V lost 1 base and J lost 2, with 9 bases in between. This CDR3 is 14 amino acids long.

This chain joins TRBV28 and TRBJ2-3; 10 nucleotides align to TRBD2. This CDR3 has 17 amino acids. V trimming: 4 bases; J trimming: 3 bases; junction bases outside the gene matches: 10. Germline CDR1 MDHEN, CDR2 SYDVKM. The CDR3 DNA is TGTGCCAGCAGTTCTGAGACCGGGACTAGCGTGACAGATACGCAGTATTTT. This sequence encodes CASSSETGTSVTDTQYF.

This sequence joins TRBV5-6 and TRBJ2-3; no definite D call. Trimming shortened V by 0 bases and J by 0 bases, and 2 bases separated the two germline ends. This CDR3 is 13 amino acids long. Germline CDR1 and CDR2: SGHDT and YYEEEE. CDR3 bases: TGTGCCAGCAGCTTGGACAGCACAGATACGCAGTATTTT. It yields the protein CASSLDSTDTQYF.

The rearrangement joins TRBV6-5 to TRBJ2-7; TRBD1 might be the D (5 bases). Germline lookup yields CDR1 MNHEY and CDR2 SVGAGI. Trimming shortened V by 6 bases and J by 3 bases, and 15 bases separated the two germline ends. The CDR3 totals 14 residues. The CDR3 spells CASRPPTEFYEQYF. CDR3 DNA sequence: TGTGCCAGCAGGCCCCCGACAGAGTTCTACGAGCAGTACTTC.

J is TRBJ1-1 and V is TRBV7-3, with D possibly matching TRBD1 (6 bases). CDR1 SGHTA and CDR2 FQGTGA come from the germline V gene. The CDR3 has 14 amino acids. The V and J ends lost 6 bases and 1 base respectively, with 12 bases between them. CDR3 in DNA: TGTGCCAGCAGACGTACAGGGACGAACACTGAAGCTTTCTTT. Its protein product is CASRRTGTNTEAFF.

The chain employs TRBV4-3 and TRBJ2-1; a weak D match, TRBD2 (5 bases). Trimming removed 0 bases at V and 4 bases at J, with 19 bases between. Germline CDR1 is LGHNA and CDR2 is YSLEER. The CDR3 sequence is 18 residues long. CDR3 nucleotide sequence: TGCGCCAGCAGCCAAGATCCTGGAGGCCTGTCTCCTTACAATGAGCAGTTCTTC. Protein sequence: CASSQDPGGLSPYNEQFF.

This clonotype was seen more than once but under ten times. The chain carries TRBV5-4 and TRBJ2-7; maybe TRBD2 (6 bases). Germline loops: CDR1 SGHNT, CDR2 YYREEE (reference sequence). This CDR3 has 16 residues. Trimming shortened V by 0 bases and J by 0 bases, and 13 bases separated the two germline ends. In nucleotides, the CDR3 is TGTGCCAGCAGCTTGGCCGAACGGGGGATCTCCTACGAGCAGTACTTC. Translating gives CASSLAERGISYEQYF.

The V call is TRBV10-3, the J call TRBJ2-5, with 9 bases aligning to TRBD1. CDR3 length: 13 residues. V shed 10 bases, J shed 5 bases, and the junction held 8 bases outside the gene matches. Germline V gene lookup returns CDR1 ENHRY and CDR2 SYGVKD. The CDR3 here is CANPGQGSETQYF. DNA of the CDR3: TGTGCCAATCCAGGACAGGGGAGTGAGACCCAGTACTTC.

The chain has TRBV27 and TRBJ2-7; a weak D match, TRBD1 (5 bases). CDR1 and CDR2 (germline): MNHEY, SMNVEV (reference sequence). V shed 2 bases and J shed 5 bases, with 13 bases lying between them. The CDR3 is 14 residues long. The CDR3 DNA reads as TGTGCCAGCAGTTTAGGCAGGGTTACGGACGAGCAGTACTTC. This gives the protein CASSLGRVTDEQYF.

This chain links TRBV3-1 with TRBJ2-3; D call uncertain. The CDR3 spans 13 residues. Trimming stripped 3 bases from V and 4 bases from J, with 8 bases between. The V gene's germline CDR1 is LGHDT and CDR2 YNNKEL (reference sequence). For the CDR3, the DNA is TGTGCCAGCAGCCATGGCCGCCCAGATACGCAGTATTTT. This encodes CASSHGRPDTQYF.

J is TRBJ2-6 and V is TRBV4-3; D ambiguous. Germline V lookup: CDR1 LGHNA, CDR2 YSLEER. Trimming took 0 bases from V and 1 from J, leaving 13 bases between them. The CDR3 length is 18 residues. The CDR3 DNA is TGCGCCAGCAGCCAAGATCCAGGCCACTCTTCTGGGGCCAACGTCCTGACTTTC. Translation gives CASSQDPGHSSGANVLTF.

The chain combines TRBV19 with TRBJ1-5, with D maybe TRBD1 (6 bases). The germline CDR1 and CDR2 sequences are LNHDA and SQIVND (reference sequence). V was pared by 3 bases and J by 6 bases, with 9 bases between. The CDR3 has 13 residues. The CDR3: CASSMGGRQPQHF. The CDR3 nucleotides are TGTGCCAGTAGTATGGGGGGGCGTCAGCCCCAGCATTTT. The variable domain in full, completed from reference TRBV19 and TRBJ1-5, reads DGGITQSPKYLFRKEGQNVTLSCEQNLNHDAMYWYRQDPGQGLRLIYYSQIVNDFQKGDIAEGYSVSREKKESFPLTVTSAQKNPTAFYLCASSMGGRQPQHFGDGTRLSIL.

The chain joins TRBV12-3 or TRBV12-4 to TRBJ1-3, with TRBD1 as a possible D gene (5 bases). V shed 6 bases and J shed 3 bases, with 12 bases lying between them. The CDR3 is 14 residues long. The CDR3 reads CASRAPGDGNTIYF. In DNA form, the CDR3 reads TGTGCCAGCAGAGCGCCGGGGGATGGAAACACCATATATTTT.

The chain has TRBV11-1 and TRBJ2-4, with D perhaps matching TRBD2 (5 bases). The length of the CDR3 is 20 residues. The germline gives CDR1 SGHAT, CDR2 FQDESV (reference sequence). Trimming removed 1 base from V and 0 bases from J, with 22 bases in between. The chain's CDR3 is CASSLGGRQGRRLAKNIQYF. CDR3 DNA sequence: TGTGCCAGCAGCTTAGGTGGGAGACAAGGGCGAAGACTAGCCAAAAACATTCAGTACTTC. Drawing the rest from reference TRBV11-1 and TRBJ2-4, the complete variable domain is EAEVAQSPRYKITEKSQAVAFWCDPISGHATLYWYRQILGQGPELLVQFQDESVVDDSQLPKDRFSAERLKGVDSTLKIQPAELGDSAMYLCASSLGGRQGRRLAKNIQYFGAGTRLSVL.

The chain couples TRBV27 to TRBJ1-5; TRBD1 is a possible D gene (6 bases). Germline CDR1 is MNHEY and CDR2 is SMNVEV (reference sequence). The CDR3 is 18 amino acids. V was shortened by 5 bases and J by 3 bases, with 23 bases between the two germline ends. CDR3 in amino acids: CASSGGPAGAEVNQPQHF. The CDR3, as DNA: TGTGCCAGCAGTGGGGGGCCCGCAGGGGCAGAAGTCAATCAGCCCCAGCATTTT.

The chain links TRBV18 to TRBJ1-1, with a tentative D call TRBD1 (5 bases). Trimming cost V 3 bases and J 3 bases, with 17 bases left between them. This CDR3 contains 16 residues. Germline CDR1 and CDR2: KGHSH and LQKENI. CDR3 DNA: TGTGCCAGCTCACCCGCTATTAGGGGAGGGGACACTGAAGCTTTCTTT. Protein product: CASSPAIRGGDTEAFF. The entire variable domain, with the rest obtained from reference TRBV18 and TRBJ1-1, is as follows: NAGVMQNPRHLVRRRGQEARLRCSPMKGHSHVYWYRQLPEEGLKFMVYLQKENIIDESGMPKERFSAEFPKEGPSILRIQQVVRGDSAAYFCASSPAIRGGDTEAFFGQGTRLTVV.

The CDR3 nucleotides are TGTGCCGGTGGCTGGAGCACAGATACGCAGTATTTT. Protein product: CAGGWSTDTQYF. The chain uses TRBV6-2 or TRBV6-3 and TRBJ2-3, with no clear D. This CDR3 contains 12 residues. V gave up 11 bases and J gave up 0 bases, with 9 bases separating them. Germline loops: CDR1 MNHEY, CDR2 SVGEGT.

The CDR3 DNA reads TGTGCCAGCAGTTCCCCCGGGACAGTTTATGGCTACACCTTC. It specifies CASSSPGTVYGYTF. This chain uses TRBV13 with TRBJ1-2; 7 bases are a match to TRBD1. CDR1 PRHDT and CDR2 FYEKMQ come from the germline V gene (reference sequence). V lost 6 bases and J lost 5; bases outside the gene matches: 9. The CDR3 totals 14 residues.

The chain has TRBV27 and TRBJ1-1; tentative D call: TRBD1 (6 bases). The CDR3 extends over 14 amino acids. V gave up 6 bases and J gave up 2 bases, with 13 bases separating them. Germline V gene lookup returns CDR1 MNHEY and CDR2 SMNVEV (reference sequence). This CDR3 reads CASSKRTANTEAFF. In DNA, the CDR3 is TGTGCCAGCAGCAAGCGGACAGCAAACACTGAAGCTTTCTTT.

The chain joins TRBV19 to TRBJ2-1, with no clear D. Germline V CDR1 and CDR2: LNHDA, SQIVND (reference sequence). This CDR3 contains 14 residues. Trimming took 7 bases from V and 10 from J, leaving 20 bases between them. CDR3 DNA sequence: TGTGCCAGTACCCTACTATACACGATCGGCGAGCAGTTCTTC. This codes for CASTLLYTIGEQFF.

The V gene is TRBV7-9, the J gene TRBJ1-2; D is possibly TRBD1 (5 bases). Deletions cut 1 base from V and 3 bases from J, with 18 bases between. The germline gives CDR1 SEHNR, CDR2 FQNEAQ (reference sequence). The CDR3 loop spans 17 amino acids. The CDR3 DNA reads TGTGCCAGCAGCTTAGACTGGGCAGGGACCGACCACTATGGCTACACCTTC. It is translated as CASSLDWAGTDHYGYTF.

The genes are TRBV27 and TRBJ1-1; no clear D. V lost 4 bases and J 1 base, leaving 10 bases between the germline ends. The CDR3 is 14 residues long. Germline V lookup: CDR1 MNHEY, CDR2 SMNVEV (reference sequence). The CDR3 region is CASSSHGPNTEAFF. CDR3 sequence (DNA): TGTGCCAGCAGTTCCCACGGACCGAACACTGAAGCTTTCTTT.

The V call is TRBV4-1, the J call TRBJ1-1, with D possibly being TRBD1 (5 bases). CDR1 is MGHRA, CDR2 YSYEKL, per germline. This CDR3 is 14 amino acids long. V was shortened by 2 bases and J by 7 bases, with 14 bases between the two germline ends. CDR3 loop: CASSQNGAGSEAFF. CDR3 nucleotide sequence: TGCGCCAGCAGCCAAAATGGGGCAGGGAGTGAAGCTTTCTTT.